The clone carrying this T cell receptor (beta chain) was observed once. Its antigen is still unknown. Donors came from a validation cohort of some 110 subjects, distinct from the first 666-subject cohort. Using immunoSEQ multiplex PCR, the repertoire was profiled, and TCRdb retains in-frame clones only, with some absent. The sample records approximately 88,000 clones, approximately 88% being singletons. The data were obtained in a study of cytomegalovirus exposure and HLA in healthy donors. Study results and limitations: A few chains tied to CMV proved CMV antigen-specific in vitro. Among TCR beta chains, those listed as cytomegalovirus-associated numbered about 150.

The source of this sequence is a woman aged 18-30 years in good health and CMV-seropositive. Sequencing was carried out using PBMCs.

CDR3: CASSEVASVSYEQYF. DNA of the CDR3: TGTGCCAGCAGTGAAGTTGCTAGCGTCTCCTACGAGCAGTACTTC. This chain connects TRBV6-1 to TRBJ2-7; maybe TRBD2 (6 bases). In germline, CDR1 is MNHNS, CDR2 SASEGT. The CDR3 has 15 amino acids. The V and J ends lost 1 base and 0 bases respectively, with 10 bases between them.